This T cell receptor (beta chain) emerged from a study of cytomegalovirus exposure and HLA in healthy donors. Study-level points and caveats: Under in vitro conditions, a few CMV-associated chains were confirmed as specific for CMV antigens. Rare TCR sequences dominated, though some public TCRs recurred in many donors.

The study ran its PCR with 60 Vbeta and 13 Jbeta primers. Produced via immunoSEQ multiplex PCR; TCRdb's table is partial and in-frame only. The sample gives tens of thousands of clones, about four fifths of which show up once; roughly 8.9% is in the top ten. Germline CDR1 and CDR2: SGHTA and FQGTGA. The CDR3 sequence is 14 residues long. The V segment lost 1 base and the J segment 2 bases; nucleotides outside the gene matches: 2. A note on this clone: The antigen is unknown.

The specimen sequenced was PBMCs. The TCR was taken from a woman aged 40 to 50 in good health and CMV-seropositive. The chain employs TRBV7-3 and TRBJ2-7; 7 nucleotides agree with TRBD1. Here the CDR3 DNA reads TGTGCCAGCAGCTTAAACAGGGGCCCCTACGAGCAGTACTTC. Encoded protein: CASSLNRGPYEQYF.